This note documents a single T cell receptor (beta chain) sequence. As yet, its antigen is unknown. Mouse gene names apply. The read finishes 1 residue shy of the CDR3 end, and the germline J gene is used to complete it. Some clones are missing from TCRdb's copy, which holds only in-frame ones; the method was immunoSEQ multiplex PCR. The table includes just over 20,000 clones, 69% detected once. This sample stems from a study of tissue T cells after allogeneic stem cell transplantation. This CDR3 spans 14 amino acids. From germline, CDR1 is NNHNN and CDR2 SYGAGS (reference sequence). J was trimmed by 3 bases and V by 0 bases; bases with no gene match: 2. General study results and limits: This small cohort was clinically heterogeneous, and sampling depth was a limitation.

The sample was blood. This rearrangement joins TRBV13-2 to TRBJ2-7, with TRBD2 matching 8 bases. The receptor comes from a female BALB/c mouse in good health. The strain's MHC type: H2-d. Incomplete CDR3 DNA: TGTGCCAGCGGTGATGTGGGGGGGTACTATGAACAGTAC. This translates into CASGDVGGYYEQY. The entire CDR3 protein is CASGDVGGYYEQYF.